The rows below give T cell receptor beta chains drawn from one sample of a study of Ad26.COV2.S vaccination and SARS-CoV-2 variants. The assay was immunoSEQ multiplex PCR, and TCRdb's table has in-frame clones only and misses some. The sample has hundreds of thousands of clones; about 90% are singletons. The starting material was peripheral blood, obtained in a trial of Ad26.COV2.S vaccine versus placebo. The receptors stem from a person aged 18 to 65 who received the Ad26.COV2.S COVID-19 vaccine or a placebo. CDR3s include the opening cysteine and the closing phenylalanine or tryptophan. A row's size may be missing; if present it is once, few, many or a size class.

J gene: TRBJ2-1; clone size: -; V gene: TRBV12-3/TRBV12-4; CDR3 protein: CASSLAGDEQFF
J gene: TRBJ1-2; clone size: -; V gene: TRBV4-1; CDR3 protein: CASSHPVRDRNYGYTF
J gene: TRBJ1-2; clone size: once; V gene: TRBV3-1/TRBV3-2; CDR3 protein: CASSPTSGGGGTNYGYTF
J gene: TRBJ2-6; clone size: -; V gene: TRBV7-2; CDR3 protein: CASSLARGGGANVLTF
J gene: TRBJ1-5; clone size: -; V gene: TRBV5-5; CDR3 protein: CASSLEGGVQPQHF
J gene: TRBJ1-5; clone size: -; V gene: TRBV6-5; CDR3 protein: CASIPGTVNQPQHF
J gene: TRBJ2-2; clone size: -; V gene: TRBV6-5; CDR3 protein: CASSSGAVTGELFF
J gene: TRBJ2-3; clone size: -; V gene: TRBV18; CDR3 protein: CASSGYTRTSGGPNTDTQYF
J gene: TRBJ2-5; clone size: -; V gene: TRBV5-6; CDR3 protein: CASSVEWGTQYF
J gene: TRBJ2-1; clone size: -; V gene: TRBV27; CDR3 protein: CASSRRGPNNEQFF
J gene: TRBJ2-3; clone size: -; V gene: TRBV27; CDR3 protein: CASSLRTSGTSGTQYF
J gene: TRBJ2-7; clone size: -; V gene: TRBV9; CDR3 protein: CASSVEVGEQYF
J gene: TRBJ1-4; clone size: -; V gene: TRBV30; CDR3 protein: CAWSPPDVGLEKLFF
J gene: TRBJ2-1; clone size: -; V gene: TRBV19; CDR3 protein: CASSGTGSYNEQFF
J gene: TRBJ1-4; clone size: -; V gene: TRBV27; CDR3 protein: CASRPRQWSEKLFF
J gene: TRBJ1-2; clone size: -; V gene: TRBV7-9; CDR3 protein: CASSLARHYGYTF
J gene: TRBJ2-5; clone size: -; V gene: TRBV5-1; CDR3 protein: CASARTGEQETQYF
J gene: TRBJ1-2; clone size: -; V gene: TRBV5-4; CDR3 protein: CASSLSGHSANYGYTF
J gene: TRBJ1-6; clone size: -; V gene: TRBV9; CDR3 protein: CASSGQGPLHF
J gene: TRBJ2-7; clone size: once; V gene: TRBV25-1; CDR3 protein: CASSEYGRDVEQYF
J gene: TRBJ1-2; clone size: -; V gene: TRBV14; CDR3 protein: CASSQDPPGHLYGYTF
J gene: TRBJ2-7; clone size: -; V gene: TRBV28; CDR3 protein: CASVPGASGGAEQYF
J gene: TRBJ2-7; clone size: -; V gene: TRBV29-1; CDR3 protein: CSVPGQGYEQYF
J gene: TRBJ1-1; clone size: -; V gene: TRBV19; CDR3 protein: CASSLSMAGVAEAFF
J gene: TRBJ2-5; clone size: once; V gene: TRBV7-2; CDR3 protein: CASRIWGETQYF
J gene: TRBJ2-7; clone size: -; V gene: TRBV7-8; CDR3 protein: CASSQDRGFSYEQYF
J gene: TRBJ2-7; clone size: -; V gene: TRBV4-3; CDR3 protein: CASSPLGTSGYEQYF
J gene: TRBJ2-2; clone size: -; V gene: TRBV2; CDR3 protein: CASRGLGVGELFF